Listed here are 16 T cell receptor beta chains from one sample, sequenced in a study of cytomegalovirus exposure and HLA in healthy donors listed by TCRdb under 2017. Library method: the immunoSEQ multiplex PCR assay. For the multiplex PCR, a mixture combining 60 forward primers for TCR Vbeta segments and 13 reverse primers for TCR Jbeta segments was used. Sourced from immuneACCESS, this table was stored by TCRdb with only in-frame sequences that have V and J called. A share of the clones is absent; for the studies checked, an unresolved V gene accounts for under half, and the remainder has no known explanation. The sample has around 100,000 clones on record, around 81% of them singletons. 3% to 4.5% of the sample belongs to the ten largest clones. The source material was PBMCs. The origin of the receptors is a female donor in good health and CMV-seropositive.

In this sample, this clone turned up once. The CDR3 spells CSARDSPNQPQHF. CDR3 nucleotide sequence: TGCAGCGCGAGGGACAGTCCCAATCAGCCCCAGCATTTT. The rearrangement uses TRBV29-1 and TRBJ1-5; 7 bases are a match to TRBD1. The germline V gene has CDR1 SQVTM and CDR2 ANQGSEA. The CDR3 is 13 amino acids. The ends lost 7 bases at V and 3 bases at J; junction bases unmatched: 6.

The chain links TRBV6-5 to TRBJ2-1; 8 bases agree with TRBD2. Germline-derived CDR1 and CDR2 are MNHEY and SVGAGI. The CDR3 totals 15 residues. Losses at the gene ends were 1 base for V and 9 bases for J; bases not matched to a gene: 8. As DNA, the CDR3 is TGTGCCAGCAGTTACTTTGGGACTAGTGTAAGTGAGCAGTTCTTC. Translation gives CASSYFGTSVSEQFF.

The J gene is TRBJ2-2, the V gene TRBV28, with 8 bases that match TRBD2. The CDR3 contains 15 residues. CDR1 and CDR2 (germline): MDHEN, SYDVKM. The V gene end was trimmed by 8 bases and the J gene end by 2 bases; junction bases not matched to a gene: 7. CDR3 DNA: TGTGCCAGCTCAGAGCGGGAGATCAACACCGGGGAGCTGTTTTTT. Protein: CASSEREINTGELFF.

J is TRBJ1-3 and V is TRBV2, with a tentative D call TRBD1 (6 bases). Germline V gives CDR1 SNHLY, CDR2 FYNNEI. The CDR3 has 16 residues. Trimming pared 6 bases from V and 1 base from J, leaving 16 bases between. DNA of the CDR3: TGTGCCAGCAGGAACTGGGGGGGGCTTTCTGGAAACACCATATATTTT. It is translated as CASRNWGGLSGNTIYF.

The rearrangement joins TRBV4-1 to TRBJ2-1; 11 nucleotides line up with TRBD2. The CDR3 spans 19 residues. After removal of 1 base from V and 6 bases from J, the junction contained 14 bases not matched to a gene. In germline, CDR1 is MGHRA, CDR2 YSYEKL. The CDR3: CASSQGSLASGGLRNEQFF. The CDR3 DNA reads TGCGCCAGCAGCCAAGGATCTTTGGCTAGCGGGGGGCTTCGCAATGAGCAGTTCTTC.

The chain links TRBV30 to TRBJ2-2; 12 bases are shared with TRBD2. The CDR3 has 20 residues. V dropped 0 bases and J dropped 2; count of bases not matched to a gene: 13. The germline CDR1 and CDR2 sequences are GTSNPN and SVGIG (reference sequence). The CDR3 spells CAWSVRVGRLAGVNTGELFF. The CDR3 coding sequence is TGTGCCTGGAGTGTACGTGTAGGGAGACTAGCGGGAGTAAACACCGGGGAGCTGTTTTTT. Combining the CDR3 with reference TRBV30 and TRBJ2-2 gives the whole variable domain SQTIHQWPATLVQPVGSPLSLECTVEGTSNPNLYWYRQAAGRGLQLLFYSVGIGQISSEVPQNLSASRPQDRQFILSSKKLLLSDSGFYLCAWSVRVGRLAGVNTGELFFGEGSRLTVL.

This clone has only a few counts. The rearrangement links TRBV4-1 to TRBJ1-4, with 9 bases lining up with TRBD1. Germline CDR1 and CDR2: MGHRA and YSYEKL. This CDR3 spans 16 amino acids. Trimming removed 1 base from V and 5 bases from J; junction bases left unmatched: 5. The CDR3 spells CASSQGRTGANEKLFF. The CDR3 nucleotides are TGCGCCAGCAGCCAAGGAAGGACAGGGGCCAATGAAAAACTGTTTTTT.

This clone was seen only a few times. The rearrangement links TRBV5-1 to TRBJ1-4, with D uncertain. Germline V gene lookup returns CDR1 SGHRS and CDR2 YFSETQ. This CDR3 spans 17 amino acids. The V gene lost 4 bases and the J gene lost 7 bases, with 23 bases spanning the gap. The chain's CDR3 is CASSLKPPSEGGEKLFF. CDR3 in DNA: TGCGCCAGCAGCCTCAAACCCCCCTCCGAGGGTGGTGAAAAACTGTTTTTT.

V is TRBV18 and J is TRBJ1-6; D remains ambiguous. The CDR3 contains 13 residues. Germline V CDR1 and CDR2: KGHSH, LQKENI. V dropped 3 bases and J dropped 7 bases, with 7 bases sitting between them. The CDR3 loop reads CASSPGRNSPLHF. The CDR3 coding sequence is TGTGCCAGCTCACCGGGGAGGAATTCACCCCTCCACTTT.

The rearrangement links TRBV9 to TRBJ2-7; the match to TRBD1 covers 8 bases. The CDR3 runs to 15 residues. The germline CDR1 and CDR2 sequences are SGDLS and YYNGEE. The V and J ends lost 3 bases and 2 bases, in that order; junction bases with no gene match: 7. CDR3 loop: CASSADRDLTYEQYF. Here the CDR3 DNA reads TGTGCCAGCAGCGCGGACAGGGATCTGACCTACGAGCAGTACTTC.

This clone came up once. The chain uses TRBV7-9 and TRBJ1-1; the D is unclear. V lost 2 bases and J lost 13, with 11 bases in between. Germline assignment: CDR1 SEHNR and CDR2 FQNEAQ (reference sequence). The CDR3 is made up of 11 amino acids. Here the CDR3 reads CASSLQALVFF. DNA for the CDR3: TGTGCCAGCAGCTTACAAGCCTTGGTTTTCTTT.

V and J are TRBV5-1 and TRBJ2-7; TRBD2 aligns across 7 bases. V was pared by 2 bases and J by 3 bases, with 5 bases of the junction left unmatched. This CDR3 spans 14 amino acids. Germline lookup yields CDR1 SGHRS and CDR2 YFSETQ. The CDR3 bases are TGCGCCAGCAGCTTAAGCGGGACCTACTACGAGCAGTACTTC. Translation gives CASSLSGTYYEQYF. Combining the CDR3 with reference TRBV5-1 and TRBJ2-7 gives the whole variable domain KAGVTQTPRYLIKTRGQQVTLSCSPISGHRSVSWYQQTPGQGLQFLFEYFSETQRNKGNFPGRFSGRQFSNSRSEMNVSTLELGDSALYLCASSLSGTYYEQYFGPGTRLTVT.

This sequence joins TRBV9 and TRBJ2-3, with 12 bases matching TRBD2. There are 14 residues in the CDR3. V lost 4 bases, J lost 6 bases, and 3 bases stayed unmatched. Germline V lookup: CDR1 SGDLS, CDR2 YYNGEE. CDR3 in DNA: TGTGCCAGCAGCCAGACTAGCGGGGGTGATACGCAGTATTTT. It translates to CASSQTSGGDTQYF.

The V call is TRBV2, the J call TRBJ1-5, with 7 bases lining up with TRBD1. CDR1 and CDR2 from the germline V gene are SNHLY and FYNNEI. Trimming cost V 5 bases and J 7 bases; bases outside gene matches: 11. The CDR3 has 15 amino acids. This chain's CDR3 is CASSLGQWLGQPQHF. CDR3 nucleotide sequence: TGTGCCAGCAGTTTGGGACAGTGGCTAGGACAGCCCCAGCATTTT. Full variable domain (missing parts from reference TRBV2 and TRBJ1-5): EPEVTQTPSHQVTQMGQEVILRCVPISNHLYFYWYRQILGQKVEFLVSFYNNEISEKSEIFDDQFSVERPDGSNFTLKIRSTKLEDSAMYFCASSLGQWLGQPQHFGDGTRLSIL.

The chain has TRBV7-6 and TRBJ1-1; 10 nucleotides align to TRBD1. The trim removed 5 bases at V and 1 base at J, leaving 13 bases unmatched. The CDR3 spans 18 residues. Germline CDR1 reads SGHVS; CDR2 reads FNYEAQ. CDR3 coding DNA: TGTGCCAGCAGCCAAGAGAGACAGGGGGCGTGGGAGAACACTGAAGCTTTCTTT. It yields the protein CASSQERQGAWENTEAFF.

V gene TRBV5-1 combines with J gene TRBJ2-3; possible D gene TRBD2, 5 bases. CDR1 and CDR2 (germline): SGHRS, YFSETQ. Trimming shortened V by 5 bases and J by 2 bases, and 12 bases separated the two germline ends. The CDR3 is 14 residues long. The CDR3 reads CASSSTRDTDTQYF. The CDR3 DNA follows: TGCGCCAGCAGTTCTACCCGGGACACAGATACGCAGTATTTT.